Shown below are 4 T cell receptor beta chains from a single sample sequenced in a study of T cells in Graves' hyperthyroidism and ophthalmopathy. TCR beta CDR3 regions were amplified from RNA transcripts. Primed by the HTBI set, a first-round RT-PCR was run on the TCR CDR3. TCRdb analysed the multiplex PCR reads with MiXCR anew, one entry per CDR3 protein. The sample lists about 400,000 distinct CDR3 sequences, under 15% seen once, with 30% to 35% in the top ten. Sample: blood. These receptors all come from a woman in her twenties or thirties with Graves' hyperthyroidism.

This clonotype was seen a single time. The junction departs from germline at one end; a sequencing error may be responsible. The chain is built from TRBV6-2 or TRBV6-3 and TRBJ1-3, with no clear D. This CDR3 is 13 amino acids long. Germline CDR1 is MNHEY and CDR2 is SVGEGT. CDR3 loop: CASAETSGNTIHF. DNA for the CDR3: TGTGCCAGCGCCGAAACGTCTGGAAACACCATACATTTT.

This clonotype was seen many times. The chain is built from TRBV18 and TRBJ2-1, with 7 bases lining up with TRBD1. V gave up 6 bases and J gave up 10 bases; unmatched junction bases: 18. The CDR3 runs 16 residues. Germline lookup yields CDR1 KGHSH and CDR2 LQKENI. Written as DNA, the CDR3 is TGTGCCAGCTCCTCAGGCACAGGGGAGTCAAAAATGGAGCAGTTCTTC. Protein sequence: CASSSGTGESKMEQFF.

The genes are TRBV20-1 and TRBJ1-6; D gene uncertain. Germline V gene lookup returns CDR1 DFQATT and CDR2 SNEGSKA (reference sequence). CDR3 size: 16 residues. V lost 0 bases and J 0 bases, leaving 9 bases between the germline ends. The CDR3 is CSARDASSSYNSPLHF. In DNA form, the CDR3 reads TGCAGTGCTAGAGATGCGAGTAGCTCCTATAATTCACCCCTCCACTTT.

There are many counts of this clonotype. The chain recombines TRBV4-1 with TRBJ2-3; D might be TRBD2 (6 bases). CDR3 size: 17 residues. V was shortened by 4 bases and J by 1 base, with 18 bases between the two germline ends. CDR1 is MGHRA, CDR2 YSYEKL, per germline. The CDR3 sequence is CASSPIGGPRGTDTQYF. Here the CDR3 DNA reads TGCGCCAGCAGCCCGATCGGAGGGCCTAGGGGCACAGATACGCAGTATTTT.